The 10 T cell receptor beta chains reported below all come from one sample, sequenced in a study of tumor and adjacent non-tumor tissue in lung cancer. Three rounds of nested PCR, following a modified ARM-PCR protocol, produced the TCRbeta library. TCRdb passed the multiplex PCR reads through MiXCR, listing each CDR3 protein once. In the table there are over 130,000 distinct CDR3 sequences, around 60% of which are singletons. RNA was extracted from bulk tissue without any cell sorting. Specimen: lung tumor tissue. The receptors come from a man in his 60s with small cell lung cancer.

The chain is built from TRBV29-1 and TRBJ2-5; no clear D. The germline V and J ends were trimmed by 8 bases and 5 bases, with 15 bases remaining between them. This CDR3 region has 12 residues. The germline CDR1 and CDR2 sequences are SQVTM and ANQGSEA. This CDR3 reads CSIWWEQETQYF. The CDR3 DNA reads as TGCAGCATTTGGTGGGAACAGGAGACCCAGTACTTC.

In the case of this clonotype: A much larger clone sits a single nucleotide away, making a read error possible. This sequence joins TRBV6-2 or TRBV6-3 and TRBJ2-1; D uncertain. This CDR3 has 13 residues. Per germline, CDR1 MNHEY and CDR2 SVGEGT. CDR3 amino acids: CASSHSNSNEQFF. CDR3 coding DNA: TGTGCCAGCAGTCACTCGAATTCCAATGAGCAGTTCTTC.

The table lists this clonotype with many counts. V gene TRBV11-2 combines with J gene TRBJ2-1, with 9 nucleotides matching TRBD1. The junction had 30 bases not matched to a gene; V was cut back by 4 bases and J by 8 bases. The CDR3 length is 22 residues. Germline V gene data show CDR1 as SGHAT and CDR2 as FQNNGV. The CDR3 DNA reads TGTGCCAGCAGCTACCGGCGGCGAAACACAGGGGGCTTAGGGTCATCTTTCGATGAGCAGTTCTTC. Its protein product is CASSYRRRNTGGLGSSFDEQFF.

This clonotype was counted only a few times. V and J are TRBV7-9 and TRBJ1-3; no reliable D call. Germline CDR1 SEHNR, CDR2 FQNEAQ (reference sequence). The CDR3 contains 14 residues. With 1 base removed from V and 0 bases from J, the gap between germline ends came to 4 bases. CDR3: CASSLELSGNTIYF. CDR3 nucleotides: TGTGCCAGCAGCTTAGAGCTCTCTGGAAACACCATATATTTT. Full variable domain (missing parts from reference TRBV7-9 and TRBJ1-3): DTGVSQNPRHKITKRGQNVTFRCDPISEHNRLYWYRQTLGQGPEFLTYFQNEAQLEKSRLLSDRFSAERPKGSFSTLEIQRTEQGDSAMYLCASSLELSGNTIYFGEGSWLTVV.

This clonotype has at least ten counts. The V and J genes are TRBV20-1 and TRBJ1-2; D not resolved. Germline V gene data show CDR1 as DFQATT and CDR2 as SNEGSKA (reference sequence). The CDR3 loop spans 12 amino acids. V shed 3 bases and J shed 2 bases, with 7 bases lying between them. This chain's CDR3 is CSASKRNYGYTF. The CDR3 bases are TGCAGTGCTAGTAAAAGAAACTATGGCTACACCTTC.

In its sample, this clonotype was seen a few times. The chain combines TRBV6-1 with TRBJ1-5; D might be TRBD1 (6 bases). The CDR3 has 16 amino acids. Germline V gene lookup returns CDR1 MNHNS and CDR2 SASEGT. The V gene lost 6 bases and the J gene lost 2 bases, with 17 bases spanning the gap. The CDR3 spells CASSREGESGNQPQHF. The CDR3 DNA is TGTGCCAGCAGCCGAGAGGGGGAAAGTGGCAATCAGCCCCAGCATTTT.

Of note for this clonotype: The junction and the germline gene differ at one end; a read error may be behind it. This sequence joins TRBV4-1 and TRBJ2-7, with 9 positions matching TRBD1. Germline CDR1 and CDR2: MGHRA and YSYEKL. There are 17 residues in the CDR3. CDR3 DNA sequence: TGCGCCAGCTGCCAGTCTGCGGGGACAGGGACCTCCTACGAGCAGTACTTC. Translation: CASCQSAGTGTSYEQYF.

As for this clonotype: A much larger clone lies a single base off, so this may be a read error. The V call is TRBV20-1, the J call TRBJ1-1; no firm D call. The CDR3 covers 12 residues. V was clipped by 3 bases and J by 7 bases, with 12 bases between them. Germline CDR1 and CDR2: DFQATT and SNEGSKA (reference sequence). The CDR3 DNA follows: TGCAGTGCTAGTCCGCACACTGGTGAAGCTTTCTTT. Translation gives CSASPHTGEAFF.

This clonotype has only a few counts. V usage is TRBV11-2 and J usage is TRBJ2-5, with a possible D match to TRBD1 (7 bases). This CDR3 region has 15 residues. The germline V gene encodes CDR1 SGHAT and CDR2 FQNNGV. Between the trimmed V and J ends, which lost 5 bases and 9 bases, there was a span of 22 bases. The CDR3 reads CASSPIGTAGEAQYF. CDR3 coding DNA: TGTGCCAGCAGCCCCATCGGGACAGCTGGGGAGGCCCAGTACTTC.

Concerning this clonotype itself: A read error may produce the germline difference seen at one junction end. This chain connects TRBV12-3 or TRBV12-4 to TRBJ2-7, with D uncertain. This CDR3 region has 13 residues. CDR3: CASNLSRPYEKYF. CDR3 coding DNA: TGTGCCAGTAATTTAAGCCGCCCCTACGAGAAGTACTTT.